These 13 T cell receptor beta chains were sequenced from one sample in a study of blood T cell repertoires in COVID-19. Libraries were prepared by immunoSEQ multiplex PCR; TCRdb keeps only in-frame clonotypes and omits some of them. The sample has some 530,000 clones, approximately 85% seen once. Sequences were obtained from peripheral blood. These receptors were taken from a human donor in a cohort sampled during active COVID-19.

On this clone itself: Other DNA sequences in this specimen translate into the identical CDR3. V and J are TRBV7-2 and TRBJ2-5, with 7 bases identical to TRBD2. This CDR3 contains 14 residues. The ends lost 1 base at V and 3 bases at J; junction bases unmatched: 2. In germline, CDR1 is SGHTA, CDR2 FQGNSA. The CDR3 here is CASSLGGGKETQYF. CDR3 bases: TGTGCCAGCAGCTTAGGGGGGGGGAAAGAGACCCAGTACTTC.

This chain uses TRBV15 with TRBJ2-5; 9 bases fit TRBD2. Germline V gene sequence: CDR1 LNHNV, CDR2 YYDKDF (reference sequence). Trimming took 7 bases from V and 4 from J; bases not matched to a gene: 7. The CDR3 loop spans 14 amino acids. For the CDR3, the DNA is TGTGCCACCATCCGAGCGGGAGGTAGAGAGACCCAGTACTTC. Protein: CATIRAGGRETQYF.

A note on this clone: One junction end disagrees with the germline gene, perhaps due to a read error. The V gene is TRBV7-7, the J gene TRBJ2-1, with TRBD2 identical over 13 bases. The length of the CDR3 is 16 residues. Germline CDR1 and CDR2: SSHAT and FNYEAQ (reference sequence). This CDR3 is CASSPQTSGGYNEQFF. The CDR3 DNA reads as TGTGCTAGCAGCCCCCAGACTAGCGGGGGGTACAATGAGCAGTTCTTC.

The chain couples TRBV29-1 to TRBJ2-7, with 12 bases identical to TRBD2. Germline trimming cut 7 bases from V and 5 bases from J; bases unmatched to any gene: 6. CDR1 and CDR2 (germline): SQVTM, ANQGSEA. The CDR3 contains 13 residues. The CDR3 loop reads CSAGLAGIDEQYF. The CDR3 DNA reads as TGCAGCGCCGGACTAGCGGGAATCGACGAGCAGTACTTC.

This clone was found a few times. The rearrangement uses TRBV5-1 and TRBJ1-2, with D maybe TRBD1 (5 bases). The CDR3 is 13 amino acids. Trimming stripped 4 bases from V and 2 bases from J, with 9 bases between. Germline assignment: CDR1 SGHRS and CDR2 YFSETQ. Here the CDR3 reads CASSADINYGYTF. DNA for the CDR3: TGCGCCAGCAGCGCGGACATAAACTATGGCTACACCTTC.

The CDR3, as DNA: TGTGCCAGCAGTGGGGGAGTGGATACGCAGTATTTT. Amino acids: CASSGGVDTQYF. The chain is built from TRBV2 and TRBJ2-3; D is possibly TRBD2 (5 bases). V lost 4 bases to trimming and J lost 6 bases, with 8 bases between them. This CDR3 is 12 amino acids long. The germline CDR1 and CDR2 sequences are SNHLY and FYNNEI. Variable domain in full (rest from reference TRBV2 and TRBJ2-3): EPEVTQTPSHQVTQMGQEVILRCVPISNHLYFYWYRQILGQKVEFLVSFYNNEISEKSEIFDDQFSVERPDGSNFTLKIRSTKLEDSAMYFCASSGGVDTQYFGPGTRLTVL.

This sequence joins TRBV3-1 (or the pseudogene TRBV3-2) and TRBJ2-2; D call uncertain. V was cut by 3 bases and J by 4 bases, with 12 bases left in between. The germline gives CDR1 LGHDT, CDR2 YNNKEL (reference sequence). The CDR3 runs to 15 residues. The CDR3 coding sequence is TGTGCCAGCAGCCACCGTGGGCCAGCCACCGGGGAGCTGTTTTTT. Encoded protein: CASSHRGPATGELFF.

A single count supports this clone. The rearrangement links TRBV5-4 to TRBJ1-2; TRBD1 agrees at 8 bases. The V gene's germline CDR1 is SGHNT and CDR2 YYREEE (reference sequence). V dropped 4 bases and J dropped 4; count of bases not matched to a gene: 6. The CDR3 length is 14 residues. The CDR3 is CASSSSGGAYGYTF. For the CDR3, the DNA is TGTGCCAGCAGCAGTTCAGGGGGCGCCTATGGCTACACCTTC.

As regards this clone: This specimen includes other DNA sequences encoding the same CDR3. This rearrangement joins TRBV9 to TRBJ2-7; the match to TRBD2 covers 8 bases. Germline CDR1 and CDR2: SGDLS and YYNGEE. The CDR3 is 14 amino acids. V was clipped by 0 bases and J by 2 bases; unmatched bases: 1. The CDR3 DNA follows: TGTGCCAGCAGCGTAGCGGGGGGGCCCTACGAGCAGTACTTC. Amino acid sequence: CASSVAGGPYEQYF.

In regard to this clone: The identical CDR3 is also encoded by other nucleotide sequences in the sample. This chain joins TRBV9 and TRBJ2-1; 7 bases map to TRBD2. The CDR3 is 15 residues long. Per germline, CDR1 SGDLS and CDR2 YYNGEE. Trimming removed 3 bases from V and 0 bases from J; junction bases left unmatched: 3. The CDR3 here is CASSASGSSYNEQFF. The CDR3 coding sequence is TGTGCCAGCAGCGCTAGCGGTAGCTCCTACAATGAGCAGTTCTTC.

V is TRBV11-2 and J is TRBJ1-1, with a tentative D call TRBD1 (6 bases). Germline values: CDR1 SGHAT, CDR2 FQNNGV. Trimming shortened V by 2 bases and J by 6 bases, and 19 bases separated the two germline ends. This CDR3 comprises 16 residues. The CDR3 DNA is TGTGCCAGCAGCTTAATAACAGGGACGGCTGTGGCTGAAGCTTTCTTT. Translation: CASSLITGTAVAEAFF.

The chain recombines TRBV6-5 with TRBJ2-7, with 10 positions matching TRBD1. The CDR3 length is 14 residues. The ends lost 4 bases at V and 4 bases at J; junction bases unmatched: 4. Looked up from germline, CDR1 is MNHEY and CDR2 is SVGAGI. CDR3 coding DNA: TGTGCCAGCAGTTGGTTGGGACAGGGGTACGAGCAGTACTTC. Protein product: CASSWLGQGYEQYF.

CDR3 in DNA: TGTGCCAGTAGTATAACAGGACAGGGCAGGGAGCAGTTCTTC. The encoded protein is CASSITGQGREQFF. This chain connects TRBV19 to TRBJ2-1; 8 bases map to TRBD1. V was clipped by 2 bases and J by 10 bases; unmatched bases: 7. The CDR3 covers 14 residues. In germline, CDR1 is LNHDA, CDR2 SQIVND (reference sequence).